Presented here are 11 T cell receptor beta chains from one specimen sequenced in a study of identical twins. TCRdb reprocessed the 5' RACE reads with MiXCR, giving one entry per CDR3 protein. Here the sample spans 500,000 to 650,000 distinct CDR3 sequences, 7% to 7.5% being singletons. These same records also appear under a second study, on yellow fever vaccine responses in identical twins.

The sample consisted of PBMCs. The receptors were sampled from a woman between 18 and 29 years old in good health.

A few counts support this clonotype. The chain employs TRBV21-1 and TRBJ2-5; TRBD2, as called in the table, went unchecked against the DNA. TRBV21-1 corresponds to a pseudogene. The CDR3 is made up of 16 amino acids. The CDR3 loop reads CASSYLTSGLQETQYF. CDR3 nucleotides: TGTGCCAGCAGCTACCTGACTAGCGGGTTACAAGAGACCCAGTACTTC.

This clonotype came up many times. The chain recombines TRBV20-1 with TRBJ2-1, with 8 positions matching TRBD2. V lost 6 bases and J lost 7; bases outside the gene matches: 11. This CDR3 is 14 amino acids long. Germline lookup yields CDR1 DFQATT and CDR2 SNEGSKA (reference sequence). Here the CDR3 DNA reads TGCAGTGCCCCGGGGGGGCAATTAACAAATGAGCAGTTCTTC. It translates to CSAPGGQLTNEQFF.

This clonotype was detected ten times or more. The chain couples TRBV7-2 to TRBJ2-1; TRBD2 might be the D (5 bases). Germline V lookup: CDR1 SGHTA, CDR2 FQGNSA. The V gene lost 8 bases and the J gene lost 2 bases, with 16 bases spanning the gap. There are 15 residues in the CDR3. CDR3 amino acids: CASGLSGNTYNEQFF. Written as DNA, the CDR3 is TGTGCCAGCGGACTTTCGGGGAATACCTACAATGAGCAGTTCTTC.

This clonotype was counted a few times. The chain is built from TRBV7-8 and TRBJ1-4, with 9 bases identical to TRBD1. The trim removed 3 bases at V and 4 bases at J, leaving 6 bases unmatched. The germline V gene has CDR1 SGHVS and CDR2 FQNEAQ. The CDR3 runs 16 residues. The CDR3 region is CASSFAVTGGNEKLFF. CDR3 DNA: TGTGCCAGCAGCTTCGCGGTGACAGGGGGTAATGAAAAACTGTTTTTT.

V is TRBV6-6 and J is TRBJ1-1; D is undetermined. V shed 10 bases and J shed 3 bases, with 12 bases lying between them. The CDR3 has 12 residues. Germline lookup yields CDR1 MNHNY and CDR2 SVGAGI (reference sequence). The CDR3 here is CATSYGDTEAFF. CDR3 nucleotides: TGTGCCACCTCCTACGGGGACACTGAAGCTTTCTTT.

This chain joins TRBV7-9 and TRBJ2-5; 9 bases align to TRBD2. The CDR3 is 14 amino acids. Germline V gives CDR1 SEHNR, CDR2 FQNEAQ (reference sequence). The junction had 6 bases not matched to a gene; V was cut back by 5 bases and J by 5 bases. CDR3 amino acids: CASSSSGSGETQYF. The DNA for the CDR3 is TGTGCCAGCAGCAGTAGCGGGAGCGGTGAGACCCAGTACTTC.

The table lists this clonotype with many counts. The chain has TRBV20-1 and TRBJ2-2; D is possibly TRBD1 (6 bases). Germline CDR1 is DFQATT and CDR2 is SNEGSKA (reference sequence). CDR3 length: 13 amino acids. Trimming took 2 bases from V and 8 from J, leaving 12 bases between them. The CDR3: CSARPQGTGELFF. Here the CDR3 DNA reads TGCAGTGCTAGACCACAGGGAACGGGGGAGCTGTTTTTT.

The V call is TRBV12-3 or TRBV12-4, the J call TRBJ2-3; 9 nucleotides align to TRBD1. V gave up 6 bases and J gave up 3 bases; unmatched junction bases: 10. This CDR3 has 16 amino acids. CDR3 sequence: CASSRPRDRDTDTQYF. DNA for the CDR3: TGTGCCAGCAGCCGACCGCGGGACAGGGATACAGATACGCAGTATTTT.

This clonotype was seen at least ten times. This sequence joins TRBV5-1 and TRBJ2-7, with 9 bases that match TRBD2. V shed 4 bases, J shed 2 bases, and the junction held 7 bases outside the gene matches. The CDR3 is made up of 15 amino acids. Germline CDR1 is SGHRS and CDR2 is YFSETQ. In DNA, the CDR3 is TGCGCCAGCAGCCCCCGGGCTAGCGGGGCCTACGAGCAGTACTTC. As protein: CASSPRASGAYEQYF.

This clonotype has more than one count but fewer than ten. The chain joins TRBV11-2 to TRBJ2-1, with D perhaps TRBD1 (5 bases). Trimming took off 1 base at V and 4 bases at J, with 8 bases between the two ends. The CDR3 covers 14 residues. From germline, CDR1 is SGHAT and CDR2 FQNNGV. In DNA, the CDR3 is TGTGCCAGCAGCTTAGCGACAGAATACAATGAGCAGTTCTTC. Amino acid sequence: CASSLATEYNEQFF.

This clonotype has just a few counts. The CDR3 loop is CASRTPGLAVLDEQFF. The CDR3 region has the DNA TGTGCCAGCAGGACCCCGGGACTAGCGGTCCTGGATGAGCAGTTCTTC. The chain has TRBV2 and TRBJ2-1, with 11 positions matching TRBD2. V shed 6 bases, J shed 8 bases, and the junction held 12 bases outside the gene matches. Looked up from germline, CDR1 is SNHLY and CDR2 is FYNNEI. The CDR3 runs to 16 residues. Complete variable domain (other parts from reference TRBV2 and TRBJ2-1): EPEVTQTPSHQVTQMGQEVILRCVPISNHLYFYWYRQILGQKVEFLVSFYNNEISEKSEIFDDQFSVERPDGSNFTLKIRSTKLEDSAMYFCASRTPGLAVLDEQFFGPGTRLTVL.